Each of the 11 T cell receptor beta chains below was sequenced from the same sample in a study of cytomegalovirus exposure and HLA in healthy donors. 60 Vbeta and 13 Jbeta primers were used in PCR. Here immunoSEQ multiplex PCR was the method, and the copy in TCRdb shows in-frame clones only, minus some. The sample includes some 150,000 clones, around four fifths of them seen just once. Sequenced material: PBMCs. Source of these receptors: a man aged 50 to 60 in good health and CMV-seropositive.

Details on this clone: Distinct nucleotide sequences in the sample also encode this CDR3. This chain joins TRBV7-9 and TRBJ1-1, with D unresolved. Between the trimmed V and J ends, which lost 3 bases and 6 bases, there was a span of 8 bases. Germline V gene data show CDR1 as SEHNR and CDR2 as FQNEAQ (reference sequence). CDR3 size: 12 residues. The CDR3 DNA is TGTGCCAGCAGCTTTGAGGGTGCTGAAGCTTTCTTT. As protein: CASSFEGAEAFF.

V gene TRBV19 combines with J gene TRBJ2-1; D gene ambiguous. This CDR3 region has 16 residues. Germline V gene data show CDR1 as LNHDA and CDR2 as SQIVND (reference sequence). The V end lost 0 bases, the J end lost 5 bases, and 14 bases lay between the germline ends. The CDR3 protein is CASSIDLLDPNNEQFF. The DNA for the CDR3 is TGTGCCAGTAGTATAGATCTCCTAGACCCGAACAATGAGCAGTTCTTC.

The chain combines TRBV10-3 with TRBJ2-7; 7 bases align to TRBD1. The germline gives CDR1 ENHRY, CDR2 SYGVKD. This CDR3 is built from 16 residues. The ends lost 0 bases at V and 1 base at J; junction bases unmatched: 6. Here the CDR3 DNA reads TGTGCCATCAGTGAGTCGCAGACAGGGATTTCCTACGAGCAGTACTTC. This sequence encodes CAISESQTGISYEQYF.

Written as DNA, the CDR3 is TGTGCCAGCCTGGACAGGGGACGGAACTATGGCTACACCTTC. Translated: CASLDRGRNYGYTF. The rearrangement joins TRBV28 to TRBJ1-2; TRBD1 aligns across 9 bases. This CDR3 contains 14 residues. With V trimmed by 8 bases and J by 2 bases, 6 bases remained unmatched. Germline-derived CDR1 and CDR2 are MDHEN and SYDVKM.

The chain employs TRBV7-3 and TRBJ1-1, with unresolved D. The CDR3 totals 14 residues. Trimming stripped 6 bases from V and 5 bases from J, with 16 bases between. Germline CDR1 is SGHTA and CDR2 is FQGTGA. As DNA, the CDR3 is TGTGCCAGCAGAGGGTTTACACGGGAAACTGAAGCTTTCTTT. Residues: CASRGFTRETEAFF.

The rearrangement joins TRBV27 to TRBJ2-1; D possibly corresponds to TRBD2 (6 bases). CDR1 MNHEY and CDR2 SMNVEV come from the germline V gene (reference sequence). Trimming stripped 5 bases from V and 4 bases from J, with 15 bases between. The CDR3 is made up of 15 amino acids. CDR3 sequence (DNA): TGTGCCAGCAGTGGCGGGGTAGCCGCTTACAATGAGCAGTTCTTC. Its protein is CASSGGVAAYNEQFF.

On this clone itself: The junction departs from the called germline gene at one end, perhaps through a read error. V gene TRBV28 combines with J gene TRBJ2-4, with TRBD2 matching over 9 bases. Germline-derived CDR1 and CDR2 are MDHEN and SYDVKM. The CDR3 extends over 16 amino acids. DNA of the CDR3: TGTGCCAGCAGTTTACTAGCGGGACTAGCCAAAAACAGTCAGTACTTC. Protein: CASSLLAGLAKNSQYF.

V and J are TRBV19 and TRBJ1-6; D ambiguous. V was shortened by 5 bases and J by 8 bases, with 7 bases between the two germline ends. CDR1 is LNHDA and CDR2 is SQIVND in the germline V gene (reference sequence). The CDR3 sequence is 12 residues long. CDR3 in DNA: TGTGCCAGTAGTCCACGGGATTCACCCCTCCACTTT. Translated: CASSPRDSPLHF.

This clone was observed a single time. V gene TRBV5-5 combines with J gene TRBJ2-3, with 11 bases matching TRBD2. Germline V lookup: CDR1 SGHKS, CDR2 YYEKEE (reference sequence). V gave up 0 bases and J gave up 5 bases; unmatched junction bases: 5. The CDR3 is 16 residues long. CDR3 amino acids: CASSLGALAGVDTQYF. In DNA, the CDR3 is TGTGCCAGCAGCTTGGGGGCACTAGCGGGAGTAGATACGCAGTATTTT.

The genes are TRBV5-5 and TRBJ2-1; 9 nucleotides match TRBD1. CDR1 and CDR2 (germline): SGHKS, YYEKEE (reference sequence). Trimming at V came to 2 bases and at J to 6 bases, leaving 6 bases not matched to a gene. The CDR3 has 15 residues. CDR3 coding DNA: TGTGCCAGCAGCTTATCGACAGGGGGAAGCAATGAGCAGTTCTTC. This gives the protein CASSLSTGGSNEQFF. The variable domain in full, with the rest retrieved from reference TRBV5-5 and TRBJ2-1, is DAGVTQSPTHLIKTRGQQVTLRCSPISGHKSVSWYQQVLGQGPQFIFQYYEKEERGRGNFPDRFSARQFPNYSSELNVNALLLGDSALYLCASSLSTGGSNEQFFGPGTRLTVL.

The chain recombines TRBV2 with TRBJ1-1, with a possible D match to TRBD1 (5 bases). The germline V and J ends were trimmed by 3 bases and 0 bases, with 11 bases remaining between them. The CDR3 is 15 residues long. Germline loops: CDR1 SNHLY, CDR2 FYNNEI. This chain's CDR3 is CASSDQGSMNTEAFF. CDR3 coding DNA: TGTGCCAGCAGTGACCAGGGCAGCATGAACACTGAAGCTTTCTTT. The whole variable domain, filled in from reference TRBV2 and TRBJ1-1, reads EPEVTQTPSHQVTQMGQEVILRCVPISNHLYFYWYRQILGQKVEFLVSFYNNEISEKSEIFDDQFSVERPDGSNFTLKIRSTKLEDSAMYFCASSDQGSMNTEAFFGQGTRLTVV.